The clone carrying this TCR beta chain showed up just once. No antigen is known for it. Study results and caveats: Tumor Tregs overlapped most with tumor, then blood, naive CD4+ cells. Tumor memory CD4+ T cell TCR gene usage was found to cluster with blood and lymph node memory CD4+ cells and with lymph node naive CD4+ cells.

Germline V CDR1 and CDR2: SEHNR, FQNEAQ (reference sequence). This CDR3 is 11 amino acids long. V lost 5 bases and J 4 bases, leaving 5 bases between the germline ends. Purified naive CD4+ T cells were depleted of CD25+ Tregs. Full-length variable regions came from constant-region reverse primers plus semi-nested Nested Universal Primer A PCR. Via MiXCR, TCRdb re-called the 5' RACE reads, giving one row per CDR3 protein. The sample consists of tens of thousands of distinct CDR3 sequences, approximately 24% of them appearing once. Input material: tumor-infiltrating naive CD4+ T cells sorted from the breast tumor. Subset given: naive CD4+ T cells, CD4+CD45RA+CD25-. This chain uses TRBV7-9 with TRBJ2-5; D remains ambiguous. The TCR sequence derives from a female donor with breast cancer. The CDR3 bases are TGTGCCAGCAGCACTGGAGAGACCCAGTACTTC. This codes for CASSTGETQYF.